This T cell receptor beta chain was retrieved from a study of blood T cell repertoires in COVID-19. Study-wide context: The origin of the acute and convalescent COVID-19 samples was the United States, Italy and Spain. Nucleic acid was either cDNA or gDNA, and it came from T cells, B-cell-depleted T cells, or PBMCs.

Germline values: CDR1 SGHTA, CDR2 FQGNSA. This CDR3 spans 17 amino acids. V lost 5 bases and J lost 1; bases outside the gene matches: 8. Repertoires were generated with immunoSEQ multiplex PCR, while TCRdb's copy carries only in-frame clones and drops some. Among approximately 200,000 clones listed, more than 75% were seen once. This clonotype was obtained from a woman in her 40s with acute COVID-19. The sample comprised PBMCs or T cells enriched from blood (not recorded which). The chain uses TRBV7-2 and TRBJ1-6; 7 bases are shared with TRBD1. CDR3 sequence: CASSKQGRGSYNSPLHF. The CDR3 bases are TGTGCCAGCAGCAAACAGGGGCGCGGTTCCTATAATTCACCCCTCCACTTT.